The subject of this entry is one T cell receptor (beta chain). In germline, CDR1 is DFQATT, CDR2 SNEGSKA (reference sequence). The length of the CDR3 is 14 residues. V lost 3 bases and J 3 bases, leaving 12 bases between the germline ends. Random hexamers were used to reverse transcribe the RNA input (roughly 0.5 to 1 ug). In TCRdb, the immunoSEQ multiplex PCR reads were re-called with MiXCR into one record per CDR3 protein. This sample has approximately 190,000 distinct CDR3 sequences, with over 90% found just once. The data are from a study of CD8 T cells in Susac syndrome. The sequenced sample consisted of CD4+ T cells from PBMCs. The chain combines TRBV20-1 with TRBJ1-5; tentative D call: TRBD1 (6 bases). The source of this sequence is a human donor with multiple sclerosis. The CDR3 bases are TGCAGTGCTAGCCTGGGACAAGACAATCAGCCCCAGCATTTT. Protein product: CSASLGQDNQPQHF.